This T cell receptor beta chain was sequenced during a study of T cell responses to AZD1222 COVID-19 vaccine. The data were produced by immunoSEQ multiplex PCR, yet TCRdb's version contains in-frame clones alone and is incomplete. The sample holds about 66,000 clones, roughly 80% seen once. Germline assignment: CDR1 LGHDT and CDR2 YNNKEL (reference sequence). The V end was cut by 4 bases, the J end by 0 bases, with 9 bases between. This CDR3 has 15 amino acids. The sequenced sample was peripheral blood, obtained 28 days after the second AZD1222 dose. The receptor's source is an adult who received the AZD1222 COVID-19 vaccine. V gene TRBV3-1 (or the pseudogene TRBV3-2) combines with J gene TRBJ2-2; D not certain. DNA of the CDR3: TGTGCCAGCAGCCCCCGGAGTGCGAACACCGGGGAGCTGTTTTTT. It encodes CASSPRSANTGELFF.